The 27 T cell receptor beta chains below were found in one sample sequenced in a study of blood T cell repertoires in COVID-19 (TCRdb year 2020). Library prep was done by the immunoSEQ multiplex PCR assay. Held by TCRdb, this immuneACCESS table contains in-frame sequences only and omits some clones. Under half of the omission traces to an unresolved V gene where checked; the cause of the rest is unknown. Present in this sample are 200,000 to 250,000 clones, about 86% of which were seen just once. Roughly 2.3% of the sample is taken by the ten largest. The sample comprised peripheral blood. The receptors shown here come from a woman in her sixties or seventies with acute or convalescent COVID-19.

The V and J genes are TRBV27 and TRBJ2-3, with D possibly being TRBD2 (6 bases). CDR3 length: 14 residues. V was clipped by 2 bases and J by 2 bases, with 8 bases between them. Germline V gene data show CDR1 as MNHEY and CDR2 as SMNVEV (reference sequence). The DNA for the CDR3 is TGTGCCAGCAGTTTAGGCGGGGTCACAGATACGCAGTATTTT. Translated, it gives CASSLGGVTDTQYF.

V gene TRBV6-5 combines with J gene TRBJ1-3; 8 positions match TRBD1. This CDR3 region has 15 residues. The junction had 4 bases not matched to a gene; V was cut back by 6 bases and J by 0 bases. Germline values: CDR1 MNHEY, CDR2 SVGAGI. Here the CDR3 reads CASRTGDLSGNTIYF. The CDR3 bases are TGTGCCAGCAGGACAGGGGATCTCTCTGGAAACACCATATATTTT.

Notes on this clone: At one end the junction does not follow the germline gene, possibly because of a read error. This chain links TRBV7-7 with TRBJ2-6; possibly TRBD1 for D (5 bases). The CDR3 spans 19 residues. The V gene's germline CDR1 is SSHAT and CDR2 FNYEAQ (reference sequence). The CDR3 here is CASSLDIRTKTSGANVLTF. The CDR3, as DNA: TGTGCTAGCAGCTTAGACATTCGGACAAAAACTTCTGGGGCCAACGTCCTGACTTTC.

The J gene is TRBJ1-2, the V gene TRBV19; D call uncertain. Germline CDR1 and CDR2: LNHDA and SQIVND (reference sequence). The CDR3 spans 16 residues. V gave up 7 bases and J gave up 5 bases, with 23 bases separating them. The CDR3 nucleotides read TGTGCCAGTACGCCCGGAGTTGGCAGAGAAATTTATGGCTACACCTTC. Translation: CASTPGVGREIYGYTF.

The chain has TRBV5-5 and TRBJ2-3, with D uncertain. The CDR3 totals 12 residues. CDR1 and CDR2 (germline): SGHKS, YYEKEE (reference sequence). V was clipped by 4 bases and J by 7 bases, with 10 bases between them. CDR3 sequence (DNA): TGTGCCAGCAGCCTAGAGCTCAATACGCAGTATTTT. This translates into CASSLELNTQYF. The full variable domain, completed using reference TRBV5-5 and TRBJ2-3, is DAGVTQSPTHLIKTRGQQVTLRCSPISGHKSVSWYQQVLGQGPQFIFQYYEKEERGRGNFPDRFSARQFPNYSSELNVNALLLGDSALYLCASSLELNTQYFGPGTRLTVL.

The J gene is TRBJ2-5, the V gene TRBV9; 7 bases are a match to TRBD2. The CDR3 is 15 residues long. Germline-derived CDR1 and CDR2 are SGDLS and YYNGEE. The J segment lost 0 bases and the V segment lost 5 bases, leaving 7 bases of the junction unmatched. The CDR3 bases are TGTGCCAGCAGTGAGAGCGGGGCGTACCAAGAGACCCAGTACTTC. Protein: CASSESGAYQETQYF.

The chain employs TRBV4-2 and TRBJ2-3, with TRBD2 matching 8 bases. J lost 4 bases, V lost 3 bases, and 6 bases had no gene match. The length of the CDR3 is 15 residues. Germline V CDR1 and CDR2: LGHNA, YNFKEQ. Here the CDR3 reads CASSHPGGPPDTQYF. The CDR3 DNA reads TGTGCCAGCAGCCACCCGGGGGGGCCCCCAGATACGCAGTATTTT.

This clone was counted between two and nine times. The rearrangement links TRBV27 to TRBJ2-7, with a weak D call TRBD1 (5 bases). V lost 6 bases to trimming and J lost 0 bases, with 15 bases between them. The germline gives CDR1 MNHEY, CDR2 SMNVEV (reference sequence). The length of the CDR3 is 15 residues. The CDR3 protein is CASSPRTSSSYEQYF. The CDR3 coding sequence is TGTGCCAGCAGCCCCAGGACATCAAGCTCCTACGAGCAGTACTTC.

The chain uses TRBV5-8 and TRBJ1-1; 7 bases are a match to TRBD1. CDR1 SGHTS and CDR2 YDEGEE come from the germline V gene. V shed 3 bases, J shed 0 bases, and the junction held 8 bases outside the gene matches. This CDR3 has 16 residues. The CDR3 bases are TGTGCCAGCAGCTCGCGACAGGGAAACATGAACACTGAAGCTTTCTTT. Translation: CASSSRQGNMNTEAFF.

The chain couples TRBV3-1 (or the pseudogene TRBV3-2) to TRBJ2-7; TRBD2 aligns across 7 bases. Per the germline V gene, CDR1 is LGHDT and CDR2 is YNNKEL (reference sequence). J was trimmed by 0 bases and V by 0 bases; bases with no gene match: 5. This CDR3 has 16 residues. CDR3 DNA: TGTGCCAGCAGCCAAGAAGGACTAGTGGGCTCCTACGAGCAGTACTTC. It encodes CASSQEGLVGSYEQYF.

This rearrangement joins TRBV7-3 to TRBJ2-1; D may be TRBD2 (7 bases). Trimming shortened V by 2 bases and J by 4 bases, and 12 bases separated the two germline ends. Per germline, CDR1 SGHTA and CDR2 FQGTGA. CDR3 length equals 15 residues. The DNA of the CDR3 is TGTGCCAGCAGCTTAGGGGCGGGGGCGTACAATGAGCAGTTCTTC. It codes for CASSLGAGAYNEQFF.

The chain uses TRBV19 and TRBJ2-7; tentative D call: TRBD2 (5 bases). Trimming removed 8 bases from V and 1 base from J, with 12 bases in between. The length of the CDR3 is 13 residues. Germline CDR1 and CDR2: LNHDA and SQIVND (reference sequence). CDR3 loop: CASSFGGSYEQYF. The CDR3 DNA reads as TGTGCCAGTTCTTTTGGCGGGTCCTACGAGCAGTACTTC.

The chain carries TRBV27 and TRBJ1-2, with D perhaps matching TRBD1 (5 bases). The CDR3 has 15 residues. Germline CDR1 MNHEY, CDR2 SMNVEV (reference sequence). The V and J ends lost 0 bases and 0 bases respectively, with 8 bases between them. Here the CDR3 DNA reads TGTGCCAGCAGTTTATCTTCAGGGTCTAACTATGGCTACACCTTC. This codes for CASSLSSGSNYGYTF.

The chain is built from TRBV6-1 and TRBJ2-5; D not resolved. V shed 2 bases and J shed 2 bases, with 6 bases lying between them. From germline, CDR1 is MNHNS and CDR2 SASEGT. This CDR3 has 13 amino acids. The CDR3 bases are TGTGCCAGCAGTGAACATCAGCAAGAGACCCAGTACTTC. Translation: CASSEHQQETQYF.

The chain employs TRBV6-4 and TRBJ1-1; TRBD1 is a possible D gene (5 bases). V was cut by 5 bases and J by 4 bases, with 23 bases left in between. Germline CDR1 and CDR2: MRHNA and SNTAGT. This CDR3 is 17 amino acids long. CDR3 protein: CASSRRGGRQRSTEAFF. DNA of the CDR3: TGTGCCAGCAGTAGGCGGGGCGGCCGGCAAAGGAGCACTGAAGCTTTCTTT.

Here the CDR3 DNA reads TGTGCCAGCAGCCAAGTTGGCTCTGGCTACACCTTC. Translation: CASSQVGSGYTF. The V and J genes are TRBV3-1 (or the pseudogene TRBV3-2) and TRBJ1-2; D is unclear. Germline CDR1 is LGHDT and CDR2 is YNNKEL (reference sequence). Trimming took off 1 base at V and 7 bases at J, with 7 bases between the two ends. The CDR3 covers 12 residues.

The V and J genes are TRBV12-3 or TRBV12-4 and TRBJ1-2; D call uncertain. The CDR3 contains 13 residues. Trimming took 4 bases from V and 3 from J, leaving 9 bases between them. The chain's CDR3 is CASSSGLDYGYTF. The CDR3 DNA is TGTGCCAGCAGTTCGGGGTTGGACTATGGCTACACCTTC.

The DNA for the CDR3 is TGTGCCAGCAGCTTCGACAGGGATCGGAATTCACCCCTCCACTTT. It encodes CASSFDRDRNSPLHF. The rearrangement uses TRBV7-8 and TRBJ1-6; 7 nucleotides match TRBD1. Germline CDR1 and CDR2: SGHVS and FQNEAQ. J gave up 7 bases and V 3 bases, and 6 bases lay outside the gene matches. This CDR3 region has 15 residues.

V and J are TRBV4-2 and TRBJ2-3; the match to TRBD1 covers 7 bases. CDR1 and CDR2 from the germline V gene are LGHNA and YNFKEQ. V was clipped by 3 bases and J by 2 bases; unmatched bases: 8. The CDR3 runs 16 residues. CDR3 amino acids: CASSHWTGRDTDTQYF. CDR3 nucleotide sequence: TGTGCCAGCAGCCATTGGACAGGACGAGACACAGATACGCAGTATTTT.

The rearrangement uses TRBV7-9 and TRBJ2-2; weak D call: TRBD1 (5 bases). The V gene lost 5 bases and the J gene lost 8 bases, with 21 bases spanning the gap. Germline V gene sequence: CDR1 SEHNR, CDR2 FQNEAQ (reference sequence). The CDR3 is 16 amino acids. The CDR3 spells CASSNWTPMKRGELFF. In nucleotides, the CDR3 is TGTGCCAGCAGCAACTGGACACCTATGAAACGGGGGGAGCTGTTTTTT.

J is TRBJ1-2 and V is TRBV15; D is unresolved. The germline V gene has CDR1 LNHNV and CDR2 YYDKDF (reference sequence). This CDR3 has 15 amino acids. V lost 0 bases to trimming and J lost 11 bases, with 19 bases between them. CDR3 DNA sequence: TGTGCCACCAGCAGAGATGAACTTACCGCGGGGTTTTACACCTTC. Its protein product is CATSRDELTAGFYTF. Combining the CDR3 with reference TRBV15 and TRBJ1-2 gives the whole variable domain DAMVIQNPRYQVTQFGKPVTLSCSQTLNHNVMYWYQQKSSQAPKLLFHYYDKDFNNEADTPDNFQSRRPNTSFCFLDIRSPGLGDTAMYLCATSRDELTAGFYTFGSGTRLTVV.

This clone was counted a few times. V is TRBV6-1 and J is TRBJ1-3, with D possibly matching TRBD1 (6 bases). The germline V gene has CDR1 MNHNS and CDR2 SASEGT. V was clipped by 2 bases and J by 3 bases, with 14 bases between them. This CDR3 is built from 16 residues. CDR3 protein: CASSEPLGAGGNTIYF. CDR3 DNA: TGTGCCAGCAGTGAACCGCTGGGGGCAGGTGGAAACACCATATATTTT.

The genes are TRBV6-1 and TRBJ2-1, with a possible D match to TRBD2 (5 bases). The V end lost 0 bases, the J end lost 2 bases, and 8 bases lay between the germline ends. From germline, CDR1 is MNHNS and CDR2 SASEGT. The CDR3 covers 15 residues. In DNA, the CDR3 is TGTGCCAGCAGTGAAGCCCCGGGGACCTACAATGAGCAGTTCTTC. Residues: CASSEAPGTYNEQFF.

V and J are TRBV19 and TRBJ1-2; no clear D gene. Germline V gives CDR1 LNHDA, CDR2 SQIVND (reference sequence). V dropped 3 bases and J dropped 2 bases, with 10 bases sitting between them. The CDR3 is 14 amino acids. The CDR3 bases are TGTGCCAGTAGTATCGATAATCTAAACTATGGCTACACCTTC. This codes for CASSIDNLNYGYTF.

The genes are TRBV7-9 and TRBJ2-7, with 10 positions matching TRBD2. V trimming: 4 bases; J trimming: 5 bases; junction bases outside the gene matches: 5. Germline values: CDR1 SEHNR, CDR2 FQNEAQ (reference sequence). The CDR3 has 14 amino acids. The CDR3 protein is CASSWLAGDHEQYF. CDR3 DNA sequence: TGTGCCAGCAGCTGGCTAGCGGGGGACCACGAGCAGTACTTC.

The rearrangement links TRBV2 to TRBJ1-2, with D unresolved. Germline CDR1 is SNHLY and CDR2 is FYNNEI. The CDR3 is 14 amino acids. The V end lost 7 bases, the J end lost 0 bases, and 12 bases lay between the germline ends. This chain's CDR3 is CASNRVNTNYGYTF. CDR3 coding DNA: TGTGCCAGCAACCGGGTCAACACTAACTATGGCTACACCTTC. Together with reference TRBV2 and TRBJ1-2, the CDR3 gives the full variable domain: EPEVTQTPSHQVTQMGQEVILRCVPISNHLYFYWYRQILGQKVEFLVSFYNNEISEKSEIFDDQFSVERPDGSNFTLKIRSTKLEDSAMYFCASNRVNTNYGYTFGSGTRLTVV.

V and J are TRBV6-5 and TRBJ1-2, with D unresolved. Deletions cut 6 bases from V and 6 bases from J, with 11 bases between. The CDR3 covers 12 residues. Germline-derived CDR1 and CDR2 are MNHEY and SVGAGI. The CDR3 sequence: CASSGSVHGYTF. The CDR3 nucleotides read TGTGCCAGCAGCGGGTCCGTCCATGGCTACACCTTC.